The 25 T cell receptor beta chains reported below all come from one sample, sequenced in a study of T cells in Graves' hyperthyroidism and ophthalmopathy (dated by TCRdb to between 2018 and 2020). Libraries were constructed by multiplex PCR. Sequencer: Illumina HiSeq 2000. Amplification of TCR beta CDR3 regions was carried out from RNA transcripts. The first round of RT-PCR for the TCR CDR3 was performed with the HTBI primer set and the Qiagen OneStep RT-PCR kit. Through fastp at Q25 and MiXCR, TCRdb rebuilt clones from the public reads, retaining in-frame beta chains. CDR3 protein duplicates are merged, each entry listing the most common genes and DNA. The sample contains under 400,000 distinct CDR3 sequences, around 16% of them found a single time. Roughly 26% of the sample is taken by the ten largest. The sequenced sample consisted of blood. The receptors come from a woman between 18 and 29 years old with Graves' hyperthyroidism that later progressed to Graves' ophthalmopathy.

The V call is TRBV10-1, the J call TRBJ2-1, with 7 bases fitting TRBD1. The J segment lost 8 bases and the V segment lost 5 bases, leaving 6 bases of the junction unmatched. Germline values: CDR1 WNHNN, CDR2 SYGVQD (reference sequence). The CDR3 runs 13 residues. The CDR3 region is CASSSGQADEQFF. The DNA for the CDR3 is TGCGCCAGCAGTTCAGGACAGGCCGATGAGCAGTTCTTC.

CDR3 DNA sequence: TGTGCCAGTAGTATATCGTCCCCCGGGACAGGGGCCTACGAGCAGTACTTC. It translates to CASSISSPGTGAYEQYF. The gene calls are TRBV19 and TRBJ2-7; TRBD1 aligns across 10 bases. This CDR3 has 17 amino acids. Trimming took 2 bases from V and 2 from J; bases not matched to a gene: 9. The germline gives CDR1 LNHDA, CDR2 SQIVND (reference sequence).

The chain joins TRBV7-9 to TRBJ2-2; weak D call: TRBD1 (6 bases). Germline V lookup: CDR1 SEHNR, CDR2 FQNEAQ (reference sequence). The CDR3 has 16 amino acids. The V end was cut by 1 base, the J end by 2 bases, with 11 bases between. This CDR3 reads CASSLGTGSNTGELFF. CDR3 DNA: TGTGCCAGCAGCTTAGGAACAGGGAGTAACACCGGGGAGCTGTTTTTT. The full variable domain, completed using reference TRBV7-9 and TRBJ2-2, is DTGVSQNPRHKITKRGQNVTFRCDPISEHNRLYWYRQTLGQGPEFLTYFQNEAQLEKSRLLSDRFSAERPKGSFSTLEIQRTEQGDSAMYLCASSLGTGSNTGELFFGEGSRLTVL.

J is TRBJ2-7 and V is TRBV4-1; D might be TRBD2 (5 bases). The germline V gene has CDR1 MGHRA and CDR2 YSYEKL. The CDR3 totals 18 residues. The germline V and J ends were trimmed by 2 bases and 2 bases, with 22 bases remaining between them. DNA for the CDR3: TGCGCCAGCAGCCAAAAAGGAAGCGAGAGGGAGTACCCCTACGAGCAGTACTTC. This translates into CASSQKGSEREYPYEQYF.

This clonotype was seen ten or more times. The CDR3 DNA reads as TGTGCCAGCAGTTTATTGGGACTAGCGGGAGGCCTCTCCTACGAGCAGTACTTC. It encodes CASSLLGLAGGLSYEQYF. This chain uses TRBV12-3 or TRBV12-4 with TRBJ2-7; 15 bases match TRBD2. The ends lost 2 bases at V and 0 bases at J; junction bases unmatched: 5. The CDR3 covers 18 residues.

This clonotype was counted ten times or more. This rearrangement joins TRBV28 to TRBJ2-1; 10 nucleotides match TRBD2. Per germline, CDR1 MDHEN and CDR2 SYDVKM. This CDR3 has 16 residues. The V gene end was trimmed by 0 bases and the J gene end by 8 bases; junction bases not matched to a gene: 7. CDR3 region: CASSLWWGLATDEQFF. The CDR3 region has the DNA TGTGCCAGCAGTTTATGGTGGGGACTAGCGACGGATGAGCAGTTCTTC.

This clonotype was observed at least ten times. This chain joins TRBV20-1 and TRBJ2-1; no clear D. V lost 0 bases to trimming and J lost 0 bases, with 6 bases between them. CDR1 and CDR2 (germline): DFQATT, SNEGSKA (reference sequence). The CDR3 contains 14 residues. The CDR3 spells CSARELVSYNEQFF. The CDR3 DNA is TGCAGTGCTAGAGAACTGGTCTCCTACAATGAGCAGTTCTTC.

This clonotype has more than one count but fewer than ten. The junction and the germline gene differ at one end; a read error may be behind it. This chain joins TRBV7-7 and TRBJ2-5; TRBD1 aligns across 11 bases. The CDR3 sequence is 13 residues long. CDR1 and CDR2 (germline): SSHAT, FNYEAQ (reference sequence). CDR3 nucleotide sequence: TGTGCTAGCAGCCCGGACAGGGGGCAGACCCAGTACTTC. Protein: CASSPDRGQTQYF.

This clonotype has ten or more counts. The rearrangement uses TRBV20-1 and TRBJ2-7, with no clear D. The germline CDR1 and CDR2 sequences are DFQATT and SNEGSKA (reference sequence). The length of the CDR3 is 12 residues. The ends were cut back, 2 bases at V and 3 bases at J, with 8 bases in the middle. CDR3 nucleotides: TGCAGTGCTAGACGGGCGGACTACGAGCAGTACTTC. Its translation: CSARRADYEQYF.

This chain joins TRBV7-2 and TRBJ2-1; 9 bases match TRBD2. CDR1 SGHTA and CDR2 FQGNSA come from the germline V gene. The CDR3 has 16 amino acids. V was pared by 1 base and J by 4 bases, with 5 bases of the junction left unmatched. The CDR3 coding sequence is TGTGCCAGCAGCTTAGTTCGCCTAGCGGGGTACAATGAGCAGTTCTTC. Translating it yields CASSLVRLAGYNEQFF.

V usage is TRBV30 and J usage is TRBJ2-2, with a possible D match to TRBD2 (6 bases). This CDR3 is 17 amino acids long. The V and J ends lost 7 bases and 4 bases respectively, with 25 bases between them. The germline CDR1 and CDR2 sequences are GTSNPN and SVGIG (reference sequence). Here the CDR3 DNA reads TGTGCCTTACACACCCAAGGACTAACAACGCTCACCGGGGAGCTGTTTTTT. Translated: CALHTQGLTTLTGELFF.

A single count supports this clonotype. This chain's CDR3 is CASRSGTAYNSPLHF. The CDR3 coding sequence is TGTGCCAGCAGGTCTGGGACGGCTTATAATTCACCCCTCCACTTT. The chain links TRBV7-9 to TRBJ1-6; possible D gene TRBD1, 5 bases. Germline V gene lookup returns CDR1 SEHNR and CDR2 FQNEAQ (reference sequence). The CDR3 has 15 residues. Deletions cut 6 bases from V and 4 bases from J, with 13 bases between.

This clonotype was detected many times. The V gene is TRBV20-1, the J gene TRBJ2-1, with 8 nucleotides matching TRBD2. Germline V gives CDR1 DFQATT, CDR2 SNEGSKA (reference sequence). V lost 0 bases, J lost 5 bases, and 6 bases stayed unmatched. The CDR3 contains 15 residues. The CDR3 is CSARDISGDNNEQFF. The CDR3 nucleotides read TGCAGTGCTAGAGATATTAGCGGGGATAACAATGAGCAGTTCTTC.

The table lists this clonotype with a few counts. The chain uses TRBV12-5 and TRBJ2-1, with D possibly called TRBD1 or TRBD2 (5 bases each). V lost 3 bases and J lost 4, with 13 bases in between. The CDR3 loop spans 15 amino acids. Looked up from germline, CDR1 is LGHNT and CDR2 is FRNRAP. Here the CDR3 reads CASGFVKGPYNEQFF. CDR3 in DNA: TGTGCTAGTGGTTTTGTCAAGGGACCTTACAATGAGCAGTTCTTC.

The chain recombines TRBV29-1 with TRBJ2-5; tentatively, D is TRBD2 (6 bases). V dropped 3 bases and J dropped 5 bases, with 16 bases sitting between them. Per germline, CDR1 SQVTM and CDR2 ANQGSEA. The CDR3 has 14 amino acids. CDR3 loop: CSVEGRGNRETQYF. The CDR3 bases are TGCAGCGTTGAGGGCCGCGGGAATCGGGAGACCCAGTACTTC.

This clonotype was counted only a few times. The chain employs TRBV9 and TRBJ1-1; a weak D match, TRBD1 (5 bases). Trimming removed 3 bases at V and 1 base at J, with 31 bases between. The CDR3 is 21 residues long. In germline, CDR1 is SGDLS, CDR2 YYNGEE. CDR3 residues: CASSGRSLVSLTGLSNTEAFF. The CDR3, as DNA: TGTGCCAGCAGCGGACGGTCCCTGGTATCCCTAACAGGTCTATCGAACACTGAAGCTTTCTTT.

This clonotype turned up a few times. The chain joins TRBV24-1 to TRBJ2-1; D gene ambiguous. CDR1 KGHDR and CDR2 SFDVKD come from the germline V gene. There are 15 residues in the CDR3. V was trimmed by 7 bases and J by 4 bases, leaving 16 bases between them. The CDR3 DNA reads TGTGCCACCAGCGAAGCTACATGGGGATACAATGAGCAGTTCTTC. As protein: CATSEATWGYNEQFF.

This clonotype was picked up many times. The V gene is TRBV30, the J gene TRBJ1-1; the D is unclear. The V and J ends lost 2 bases and 4 bases respectively, with 11 bases between them. Germline assignment: CDR1 GTSNPN and CDR2 SVGIG (reference sequence). The CDR3 length is 13 residues. The CDR3 sequence is CAWSLDMGTEAFF. The CDR3, as DNA: TGTGCCTGGAGTTTAGACATGGGCACTGAAGCTTTCTTT. Full variable domain (outside the CDR3, taken from reference TRBV30 and TRBJ1-1): SQTIHQWPATLVQPVGSPLSLECTVEGTSNPNLYWYRQAAGRGLQLLFYSVGIGQISSEVPQNLSASRPQDRQFILSSKKLLLSDSGFYLCAWSLDMGTEAFFGQGTRLTVV.

This clonotype was seen many times. The V and J genes are TRBV14 and TRBJ2-7; tentatively, D is TRBD2 (5 bases). The CDR3 has 13 amino acids. Germline V gene sequence: CDR1 SGHDN, CDR2 FVKESK. Trimming stripped 1 base from V and 7 bases from J, with 11 bases between. For the CDR3, the DNA is TGTGCCAGCAGCCAAGTTTTCGGACTGGAGCAGTACTTC. Its protein product is CASSQVFGLEQYF.

This chain uses TRBV12-3 or TRBV12-4 with TRBJ2-3; 8 bases fit TRBD2. The V and J ends lost 5 bases and 6 bases, in that order; junction bases with no gene match: 7. There are 14 residues in the CDR3. The CDR3 loop reads CASSLPSGGDTQYF. The CDR3 region has the DNA TGTGCCAGCAGTCTACCGTCGGGAGGGGATACGCAGTATTTT.

This clonotype has a count of ten or more. This CDR3 reads CASSRSTGGGTDTQYF. CDR3 coding DNA: TGTGCCAGCAGCCGATCGACAGGGGGAGGGACAGATACGCAGTATTTT. The chain joins TRBV3-1 to TRBJ2-3; TRBD1 matches at 9 bases. V trimming: 4 bases; J trimming: 3 bases; junction bases outside the gene matches: 8. This CDR3 has 16 amino acids. Germline CDR1 reads LGHDT; CDR2 reads YNNKEL (reference sequence).

This clonotype was seen repeatedly, ten times or more. The chain couples TRBV6-1 to TRBJ2-3; 10 nucleotides match TRBD2. The CDR3 is 15 amino acids. With V trimmed by 4 bases and J by 1 base, 2 bases remained unmatched. Germline CDR1 MNHNS, CDR2 SASEGT. The CDR3 loop is CASSAGTSGTDTQYF. CDR3 coding DNA: TGTGCCAGCAGTGCAGGGACTAGCGGCACAGATACGCAGTATTTT.

The chain couples TRBV6-2 or TRBV6-3 to TRBJ2-2; D call uncertain. V lost 5 bases and J 4 bases, leaving 8 bases between the germline ends. CDR1 is MNHEY and CDR2 is SVGEGT in the germline V gene. The CDR3 extends over 13 amino acids. The CDR3 region is CASSARFTGELFF. In DNA form, the CDR3 reads TGTGCCAGCAGTGCTCGATTCACCGGGGAGCTGTTTTTT.

In this sample, this clonotype turned up a few times. The rearrangement uses TRBV5-1 and TRBJ2-1; 7 positions agree with TRBD1. CDR1 SGHRS and CDR2 YFSETQ come from the germline V gene. Losses at the gene ends were 1 base for V and 3 bases for J; bases not matched to a gene: 10. CDR3 length: 17 residues. CDR3 DNA sequence: TGCGCCAGCAGCTTGAGGACCGGGACAGAGATCTACAATGAGCAGTTCTTC. Protein product: CASSLRTGTEIYNEQFF.

This chain links TRBV7-2 with TRBJ2-4, with TRBD2 matching over 9 bases. Trimming at V came to 1 base and at J to 11 bases, leaving 9 bases not matched to a gene. The germline gives CDR1 SGHTA, CDR2 FQGNSA. The CDR3 sequence is 15 residues long. The CDR3 spells CASSLVAAGGGVQYF. The CDR3, as DNA: TGTGCCAGCAGCTTAGTAGCAGCGGGAGGAGGTGTTCAGTACTTC. Looking up the rest from reference TRBV7-2 and TRBJ2-4 gives the full variable domain: GAGVSQSPSNKVTEKGKDVELRCDPISGHTALYWYRQSLGQGLEFLIYFQGNSAPDKSGLPSDRFSAERTGGSVSTLTIQRTQQEDSAVYLCASSLVAAGGGVQYFGAGTRLSVL.